Below are 2 T cell receptor beta chains sequenced from a single sample in a study of T cells in placental villitis. General observations from the study: Median clonality was about 0.052 in villitis of unknown etiology placentae versus 0.0055 to 0.006 in controls.

These receptors are not linked to any known antigen. The immunoSEQ assay was v4. TCRdb keeps only in-frame clones here, not all; method: immunoSEQ multiplex PCR. The data show about 1,500 clones, around 80% seen once. Material: placental tissue containing maternal and fetal cells. These receptors were taken from a human patient with villitis of unknown etiology; the placental T cells may come from both mother and fetus.

This clone was counted once. This chain links TRBV7-2 with TRBJ1-2; 7 nucleotides agree with TRBD1. The V segment lost 8 bases and the J segment 0 bases; nucleotides outside the gene matches: 6. Germline CDR1 is SGHTA and CDR2 is FQGNSA. The CDR3 has 14 amino acids. CDR3 amino acids: CASSRGQSNYGYTF. The CDR3, as DNA: TGTGCCAGCTCCCGGGGACAGTCTAACTATGGCTACACCTTC.

As DNA, the CDR3 is TGTGCCATCCCGTCACTCTCTGGGGCCAACGTCCTGACTTTC. This codes for CAIPSLSGANVLTF. The chain has TRBV10-3 and TRBJ2-6; D gene unclear. This CDR3 contains 14 residues. Germline loops: CDR1 ENHRY, CDR2 SYGVKD. Between the trimmed V and J ends, which lost 8 bases and 0 bases, there was a span of 8 bases.